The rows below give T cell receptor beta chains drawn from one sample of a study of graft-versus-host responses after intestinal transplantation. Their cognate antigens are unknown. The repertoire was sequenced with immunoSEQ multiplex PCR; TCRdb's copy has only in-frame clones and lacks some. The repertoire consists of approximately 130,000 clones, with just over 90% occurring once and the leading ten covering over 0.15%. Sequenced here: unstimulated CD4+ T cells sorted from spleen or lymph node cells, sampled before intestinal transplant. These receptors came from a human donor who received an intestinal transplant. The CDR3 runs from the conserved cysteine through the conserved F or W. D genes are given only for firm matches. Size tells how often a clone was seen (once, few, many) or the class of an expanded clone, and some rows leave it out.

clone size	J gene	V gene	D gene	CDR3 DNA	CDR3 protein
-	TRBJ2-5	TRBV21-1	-	TGTGCCAGCAGCAAGAGAAGCGGGGGGCCTCGGGAGACCCAGTACTTC	CASSKRSGGPRETQYF
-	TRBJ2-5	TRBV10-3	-	TGTGCCATCAGTGTTGTGTACCAAGAGACCCAGTACTTC	CAISVVYQETQYF
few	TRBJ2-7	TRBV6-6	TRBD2	TGTGCCAGCAGTCGACTAGCGTCCTCCTCCTACGAGCAGTACTTC	CASSRLASSSYEQYF
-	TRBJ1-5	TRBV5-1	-	TGCGCCAGCAGCTTGGGAGACGGGACTAATCAGCCCCAGCATTTT	CASSLGDGTNQPQHF
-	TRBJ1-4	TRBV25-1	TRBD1	TGTGCCAGCAGTGAGCCCACAGGGGGCAATGAAAAACTGTTTTTT	CASSEPTGGNEKLFF
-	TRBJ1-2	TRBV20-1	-	TGCAGTGCTAGGGCCTTGGCTGTCTACACCTTC	CSARALAVYTF
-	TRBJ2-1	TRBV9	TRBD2	TGTGCCAGCAGCGTAGACCTCGGGGGGACTTACAATGAGCAGTTCTTC	CASSVDLGGTYNEQFF
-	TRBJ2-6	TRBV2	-	TGTGCCAGCAGTGGGGGCTCTGGGGCCAACGTCCTGACTTTC	CASSGGSGANVLTF
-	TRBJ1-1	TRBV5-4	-	TGTGCCAGCAGCTTGGCGGGGACACTGGACGGTAAAGCTTTCTTT	CASSLAGTLDGKAFF
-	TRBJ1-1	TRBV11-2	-	TGTGCCAGCAGCTTTGGTAAGAACACTGAAGCTTTCTTT	CASSFGKNTEAFF
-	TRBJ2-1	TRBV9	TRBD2	TGTGCCAGCAGCGTAGGGGGGGGGAGCTACAATGAGCAGTTCTTC	CASSVGGGSYNEQFF
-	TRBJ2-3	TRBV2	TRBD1	TGTGCCAGCACCTCGGACAGGGGCACAGATACGCAGTATTTT	CASTSDRGTDTQYF
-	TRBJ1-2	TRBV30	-	TGTGCCTGGAGTGAGGGGGGGACTAACTATGGCTACACCTTC	CAWSEGGTNYGYTF
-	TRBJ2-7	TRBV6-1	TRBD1	TGTGCCAGCACCCGGGACAGGGGGGCGTACGAGCAGTACTTC	CASTRDRGAYEQYF
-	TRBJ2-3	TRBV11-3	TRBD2	TGTGCCAGCAGCAATATAGGACTAGCGGGGGGGCCGGATACGCAGTATTTT	CASSNIGLAGGPDTQYF
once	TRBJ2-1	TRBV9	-	TGTGCCAGCACTGGCGGAGGTTTAGACGTGGGGTACAATGAGCAGTTCTTC	CASTGGGLDVGYNEQFF
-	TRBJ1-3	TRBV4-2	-	TGTGCCAGCAGCCAAGCTGACTATTCCTCTGGAAACACCATATATTTT	CASSQADYSSGNTIYF
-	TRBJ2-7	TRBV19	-	TGTGCCAGTAGTTTCTCCTCGGACACCTTCGGCGAGCAGTACTTC	CASSFSSDTFGEQYF
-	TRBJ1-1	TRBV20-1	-	TGCAGTGCTAGCAGGGGCGGTGAAGCTTTCTTT	CSASRGGEAFF
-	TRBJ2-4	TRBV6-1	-	TGTGCCAGCAGTGAGGTTGACATTCAGTACTTC	CASSEVDIQYF
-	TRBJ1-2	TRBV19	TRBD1	TGTGCCAGCCGGGACAGGGGGTACGTGGATGGCTACACCTTC	CASRDRGYVDGYTF
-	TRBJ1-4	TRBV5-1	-	TGCGCCAGCAGCGTGACAGCAACTAATGAAAAACTGTTTTTT	CASSVTATNEKLFF
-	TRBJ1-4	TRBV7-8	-	TGTGCCAGCAGCTTACTTGGTGGCACTAATGAAAAACTGTTTTTT	CASSLLGGTNEKLFF
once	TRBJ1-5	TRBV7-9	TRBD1	TGTGCCAGCAGCTTACAGGGGGGTCAGCCCCAGCATTTT	CASSLQGGQPQHF